The 32 T cell receptor beta chains below all came from one sample that was sequenced in a study of cytomegalovirus exposure and HLA in healthy donors. The PCR had 60 Vbeta and 13 Jbeta primers. Using immunoSEQ multiplex PCR, the repertoire was profiled, and TCRdb retains in-frame clones only, with some absent. The sample has approximately 81,000 clones, about 74% seen once; the top ten hold around 6.4%. Sequencing was carried out using PBMCs. These receptors came from a woman in her fifties or sixties in good health and CMV-seropositive.

This chain uses TRBV9 with TRBJ2-1; a weak D match, TRBD2 (6 bases). The ends were cut back, 0 bases at V and 6 bases at J, with 19 bases in the middle. CDR1 is SGDLS, CDR2 YYNGEE, per germline. The CDR3 is 17 residues long. In DNA form, the CDR3 reads TGTGCCAGCAGCGTAGGTACGTTCACGGGAGTGGGCAATGAGCAGTTCTTC. Its protein product is CASSVGTFTGVGNEQFF.

This clone was seen just once. J is TRBJ1-1 and V is TRBV6-6, with D possibly matching TRBD1 (6 bases). CDR3 length equals 15 residues. V lost 4 bases and J 5 bases, leaving 17 bases between the germline ends. Germline values: CDR1 MNHNY, CDR2 SVGAGI (reference sequence). CDR3 loop: CASSFLDRLRTEAFF. CDR3 sequence (DNA): TGTGCCAGCAGTTTTTTAGACAGGTTAAGGACTGAAGCTTTCTTT.

This sequence joins TRBV7-8 and TRBJ2-7, with 8 bases fitting TRBD2. J was trimmed by 5 bases and V by 7 bases; bases with no gene match: 13. The CDR3 runs 15 residues. Germline V lookup: CDR1 SGHVS, CDR2 FQNEAQ. The CDR3 DNA follows: TGTGCCAGCACCCCCCGACGTCTAGCGGGCCACGAGCAGTACTTC. Amino acids: CASTPRRLAGHEQYF.

V gene TRBV7-9 combines with J gene TRBJ1-4, with 8 bases matching TRBD1. CDR3 size: 16 residues. With 6 bases clipped from V and 2 bases from J, the junction kept 8 bases outside the gene matches. The germline V gene has CDR1 SEHNR and CDR2 FQNEAQ (reference sequence). CDR3 nucleotides: TGTGCCAGCAGACTAGGACAGGGTCCCACTAATGAAAAACTGTTTTTT. Residues: CASRLGQGPTNEKLFF.

The gene calls are TRBV6-1 and TRBJ1-3; 8 positions agree with TRBD1. Germline assignment: CDR1 MNHNS and CDR2 SASEGT. The CDR3 runs 15 residues. V gave up 7 bases and J gave up 1 base; unmatched junction bases: 6. CDR3 sequence (DNA): TGTGCCAGCACCGACAGGGGACTATCTGGAAACACCATATATTTT. This translates into CASTDRGLSGNTIYF.

This rearrangement joins TRBV30 to TRBJ1-1; no firm D call. Germline CDR1 is GTSNPN and CDR2 is SVGIG (reference sequence). The CDR3 has 13 amino acids. Trimming removed 0 bases at V and 1 base at J, with 6 bases between. CDR3 amino acids: CAWSVTPNTEAFF. The CDR3 bases are TGTGCCTGGAGTGTCACACCGAACACTGAAGCTTTCTTT.

The V and J genes are TRBV10-3 and TRBJ2-4; 9 bases are a match to TRBD1. Germline V gene lookup returns CDR1 ENHRY and CDR2 SYGVKD. The CDR3 consists of 14 residues. Trimming removed 2 bases from V and 12 bases from J; junction bases left unmatched: 8. CDR3 loop: CAISEKWDREAQYF. The CDR3 bases are TGTGCCATCAGTGAGAAATGGGACAGGGAGGCTCAGTACTTC.

This clone was counted between two and nine times. The chain combines TRBV5-4 with TRBJ2-1; the D gene is possibly TRBD2 (6 bases). CDR3 length equals 15 residues. Between the trimmed V and J ends, which lost 4 bases and 10 bases, there was a span of 21 bases. The V gene's germline CDR1 is SGHNT and CDR2 YYREEE (reference sequence). DNA of the CDR3: TGTGCCAGCAGCGCCGAGTGGGACTCGCCGGGGGAGCAGTTCTTC. Translated, it gives CASSAEWDSPGEQFF.

This clone was detected only once. The V and J genes are TRBV5-6 and TRBJ2-3; D uncertain. Germline V gives CDR1 SGHDT, CDR2 YYEEEE. The germline V and J ends were trimmed by 1 base and 0 bases, with 6 bases remaining between them. The CDR3 extends over 14 amino acids. The DNA for the CDR3 is TGTGCCAGCAGCTTGCCGACTAGCACAGATACGCAGTATTTT. Its protein product is CASSLPTSTDTQYF.

J is TRBJ1-1 and V is TRBV18; 10 bases map to TRBD1. After removal of 3 bases from V and 1 base from J, the junction contained 8 bases not matched to a gene. Germline V lookup: CDR1 KGHSH, CDR2 LQKENI. CDR3 length: 17 residues. CDR3 in DNA: TGTGCCAGCTCACCCCGGACAGGGGGAAGCGGGAACACTGAAGCTTTCTTT. Its protein product is CASSPRTGGSGNTEAFF.

The chain joins TRBV20-1 to TRBJ2-7, with D tentatively TRBD2 (5 bases). Per the germline V gene, CDR1 is DFQATT and CDR2 is SNEGSKA (reference sequence). V was clipped by 3 bases and J by 6 bases, with 9 bases between them. This CDR3 comprises 11 residues. The CDR3 bases are TGCAGTGCTAGCGGGAAGGCCGAGCAGTACTTC. Its protein product is CSASGKAEQYF.

The chain recombines TRBV6-6 with TRBJ2-5; D might be TRBD1 (5 bases). The V end was cut by 6 bases, the J end by 4 bases, with 15 bases between. This CDR3 is 14 amino acids long. From germline, CDR1 is MNHNY and CDR2 SVGAGI (reference sequence). The CDR3 protein is CASRLPGSGETQYF. The CDR3 DNA reads as TGTGCCAGCAGACTCCCAGGGTCGGGAGAGACCCAGTACTTC.

The chain is built from TRBV13 and TRBJ2-1, with TRBD2 identical over 9 bases. The CDR3 is 16 amino acids. CDR1 and CDR2 from the germline V gene are PRHDT and FYEKMQ (reference sequence). The V and J ends lost 5 bases and 0 bases, in that order; junction bases with no gene match: 5. CDR3 sequence: CASSTPSGISYNEQFF. DNA of the CDR3: TGTGCCAGCAGCACCCCTAGCGGGATCTCCTACAATGAGCAGTTCTTC. The complete variable domain, with remaining parts taken from reference TRBV13 and TRBJ2-1, reads AAGVIQSPRHLIKEKRETATLKCYPIPRHDTVYWYQQGPGQDPQFLISFYEKMQSDKGSIPDRFSAQQFSDYHSELNMSSLELGDSALYFCASSTPSGISYNEQFFGPGTRLTVL.

The chain joins TRBV2 to TRBJ1-2; no definite D call. Germline-derived CDR1 and CDR2 are SNHLY and FYNNEI. This CDR3 is 12 amino acids long. Trimming removed 1 base from V and 7 bases from J, with 7 bases in between. The CDR3 bases are TGTGCCAGCAGTGAAGTAGTTGGTGGCTACACCTTC. Translating gives CASSEVVGGYTF.

CDR3 sequence reads: CASSTGTGASYEQYF. CDR3 in DNA: TGTGCCAGCAGCACCGGGACAGGGGCTTCCTACGAGCAGTACTTC. The chain links TRBV5-6 to TRBJ2-7, with 10 bases lining up with TRBD1. V gave up 4 bases and J gave up 1 base; unmatched junction bases: 5. The germline V gene has CDR1 SGHDT and CDR2 YYEEEE. This CDR3 region has 15 residues.

The chain joins TRBV30 to TRBJ1-2; TRBD1 aligns across 9 bases. The CDR3 runs to 13 residues. CDR1 and CDR2 from the germline V gene are GTSNPN and SVGIG (reference sequence). Trimming cost V 4 bases and J 9 bases; bases outside gene matches: 9. CDR3 nucleotide sequence: TGTGCCTGGATGGGGGACAGGGATATTCGCTACACCTTC. This gives the protein CAWMGDRDIRYTF.

This clone was found once. CDR3 loop: CASSLVQGGYEQYF. In DNA form, the CDR3 reads TGTGCCAGCAGCTTGGTGCAGGGCGGCTACGAGCAGTACTTC. The chain joins TRBV5-4 to TRBJ2-7, with a weak D call TRBD1 (5 bases). Trimming pared 0 bases from V and 3 bases from J, leaving 10 bases between. This CDR3 comprises 14 residues. Germline V gene lookup returns CDR1 SGHNT and CDR2 YYREEE (reference sequence).

Concerning this clone: An end of the junction differs from the germline gene, which may be a read error. The rearrangement uses TRBV6-6 and TRBJ1-2, with a tentative D call TRBD1 (5 bases). This CDR3 is 13 amino acids long. Germline-derived CDR1 and CDR2 are MNHNY and SVGAGI (reference sequence). The chain's CDR3 is CASSYGIGAFSSF. The CDR3, as DNA: TGTGCCAGCAGTTACGGAATTGGGGCCTTTTCCTCTTTC.

The chain carries TRBV6-5 and TRBJ2-1; possible D gene TRBD1, 5 bases. V was cut by 5 bases and J by 8 bases, with 16 bases left in between. This CDR3 spans 14 amino acids. Germline V CDR1 and CDR2: MNHEY, SVGAGI. The CDR3 spells CASSEGQEWDEQFF. CDR3 nucleotides: TGTGCCAGCAGTGAAGGACAAGAATGGGATGAGCAGTTCTTC.

This clone was counted only a few times. The V call is TRBV11-2, the J call TRBJ2-7, with 8 nucleotides matching TRBD2. With V trimmed by 6 bases and J by 4 bases, 14 bases remained unmatched. The CDR3 spans 16 residues. Germline-derived CDR1 and CDR2 are SGHAT and FQNNGV. CDR3: CASSRGFSGTPYEQYF. CDR3 coding DNA: TGTGCCAGCAGTCGGGGGTTTAGCGGGACCCCTTACGAGCAGTACTTC.

As DNA, the CDR3 is TGTGCCTGGGGAGTCCAAGAGACCCAGTACTTC. Amino acid sequence: CAWGVQETQYF. The chain links TRBV30 to TRBJ2-5; D is unclear. Trimming removed 5 bases at V and 1 base at J, with 5 bases between. CDR3 length: 11 amino acids. CDR1 is GTSNPN and CDR2 is SVGIG in the germline V gene (reference sequence).

The chain carries TRBV27 and TRBJ2-1; D is perhaps TRBD2 (6 bases). The CDR3 is 13 residues long. The V gene lost 5 bases and the J gene lost 6 bases, with 11 bases spanning the gap. CDR1 and CDR2 from the germline V gene are MNHEY and SMNVEV (reference sequence). CDR3 sequence reads: CASSGGLSNEQFF. The CDR3 coding sequence is TGTGCCAGCAGTGGGGGACTTTCCAATGAGCAGTTCTTC.

The chain is built from TRBV7-9 and TRBJ2-4; 9 nucleotides align to TRBD2. V shed 4 bases and J 8 bases; nucleotides not matched to a gene: 12. The CDR3 has 16 amino acids. Looked up from germline, CDR1 is SEHNR and CDR2 is FQNEAQ (reference sequence). CDR3: CASSSRGTSFSDIQYF. The CDR3 region has the DNA TGTGCCAGCAGCTCAAGAGGGACTAGCTTTTCAGACATTCAGTACTTC. Looking up the rest from reference TRBV7-9 and TRBJ2-4 gives the full variable domain: DTGVSQNPRHKITKRGQNVTFRCDPISEHNRLYWYRQTLGQGPEFLTYFQNEAQLEKSRLLSDRFSAERPKGSFSTLEIQRTEQGDSAMYLCASSSRGTSFSDIQYFGAGTRLSVL.

This chain links TRBV2 with TRBJ1-3; D is unclear. CDR3 size: 16 residues. V was clipped by 6 bases and J by 0 bases, with 15 bases between them. Germline V gene sequence: CDR1 SNHLY, CDR2 FYNNEI. Here the CDR3 reads CASSLIPESSGNTIYF. CDR3 bases: TGTGCCAGCAGCCTGATTCCCGAGAGCTCTGGAAACACCATATATTTT. The full variable domain, with the rest looked up from reference TRBV2 and TRBJ1-3, is EPEVTQTPSHQVTQMGQEVILRCVPISNHLYFYWYRQILGQKVEFLVSFYNNEISEKSEIFDDQFSVERPDGSNFTLKIRSTKLEDSAMYFCASSLIPESSGNTIYFGEGSWLTVV.

V and J are TRBV5-6 and TRBJ2-1, with 12 bases lining up with TRBD2. The J segment lost 1 base and the V segment lost 1 base, leaving 6 bases of the junction unmatched. This CDR3 spans 18 amino acids. Germline V gives CDR1 SGHDT, CDR2 YYEEEE. CDR3: CASSLRLAGAGSYNEQFF. For the CDR3, the DNA is TGTGCCAGCAGCTTGAGACTAGCGGGAGCGGGTTCCTACAATGAGCAGTTCTTC.

V gene TRBV6-6 combines with J gene TRBJ2-3; D possibly corresponds to TRBD2 (5 bases). Germline values: CDR1 MNHNY, CDR2 SVGAGI (reference sequence). Between the trimmed V and J ends, which lost 8 bases and 5 bases, there was a span of 11 bases. The CDR3 loop spans 12 amino acids. The CDR3 loop reads CASGGGEDTQYF. The CDR3 DNA is TGTGCCAGCGGAGGAGGTGAAGATACGCAGTATTTT.

The gene calls are TRBV7-9 and TRBJ2-2; tentatively, D is TRBD2 (6 bases). The CDR3 has 16 amino acids. The ends were cut back, 1 base at V and 0 bases at J, with 9 bases in the middle. CDR1 SEHNR and CDR2 FQNEAQ come from the germline V gene (reference sequence). The CDR3 sequence is CASSLGGGANTGELFF. The CDR3 bases are TGTGCCAGCAGCTTAGGCGGCGGGGCGAACACCGGGGAGCTGTTTTTT.

The V call is TRBV30, the J call TRBJ1-4, with a weak D call TRBD1 (5 bases). V was clipped by 1 base and J by 8 bases, with 11 bases between them. CDR1 and CDR2 (germline): GTSNPN, SVGIG (reference sequence). CDR3 length: 13 residues. DNA of the CDR3: TGTGCCTGGAGTGCCGGGACTGAAGAAAAACTGTTTTTT. This sequence encodes CAWSAGTEEKLFF. Combining the CDR3 with reference TRBV30 and TRBJ1-4 gives the whole variable domain SQTIHQWPATLVQPVGSPLSLECTVEGTSNPNLYWYRQAAGRGLQLLFYSVGIGQISSEVPQNLSASRPQDRQFILSSKKLLLSDSGFYLCAWSAGTEEKLFFGSGTQLSVL.

The table lists this clone with a few counts. This sequence joins TRBV5-5 and TRBJ1-2, with 7 bases matching TRBD1. There are 12 residues in the CDR3. With 4 bases clipped from V and 7 bases from J, the junction kept 4 bases outside the gene matches. Germline V CDR1 and CDR2: SGHKS, YYEKEE (reference sequence). Here the CDR3 reads CASSRDRSGYTF. CDR3 DNA sequence: TGTGCCAGCAGCCGGGACAGATCTGGCTACACCTTC. The entire variable domain, with the rest obtained from reference TRBV5-5 and TRBJ1-2, is as follows: DAGVTQSPTHLIKTRGQQVTLRCSPISGHKSVSWYQQVLGQGPQFIFQYYEKEERGRGNFPDRFSARQFPNYSSELNVNALLLGDSALYLCASSRDRSGYTFGSGTRLTVV.

The rearrangement joins TRBV6-1 to TRBJ1-2, with TRBD1 as a possible D gene (5 bases). Germline CDR1 is MNHNS and CDR2 is SASEGT. The length of the CDR3 is 14 residues. V was cut by 8 bases and J by 7 bases, with 20 bases left in between. The CDR3 region has the DNA TGTGCCAGCCACGGCAGGGCTCTTTACCTTGGCTACACCTTC. It yields the protein CASHGRALYLGYTF.

The rearrangement joins TRBV27 to TRBJ2-2; TRBD2 aligns across 10 bases. V dropped 7 bases and J dropped 7; count of bases not matched to a gene: 6. The CDR3 runs 14 residues. Germline V CDR1 and CDR2: MNHEY, SMNVEV (reference sequence). CDR3 sequence (DNA): TGTGCCAGCAAAGCGGGAGGGCCCGTCGGGGAGCTGTTTTTT. Protein sequence: CASKAGGPVGELFF.

V gene TRBV6-6 combines with J gene TRBJ1-2, with D possibly being TRBD1 (5 bases). The germline V gene has CDR1 MNHNY and CDR2 SVGAGI (reference sequence). Trimming shortened V by 10 bases and J by 8 bases, and 23 bases separated the two germline ends. The CDR3 has 14 amino acids. The CDR3 DNA reads TGTGCCATTACAGGCGGATCCTTTTCTAAAGGCTACACCTTC. It is translated as CAITGGSFSKGYTF.